The clone carrying this T cell receptor beta chain has more than one count but fewer than ten. The antigen is undetermined. This specimen belongs to a study of response to subunit inactivated influenza vaccine. Study findings and constraints: The study's authors posited that every seasonal influenza vaccination enlists few new T cells.

In TCRdb, the RT-PCR reads were re-called with MiXCR into one record per CDR3 protein. The sample holds 540,000 or so distinct CDR3 sequences, under 15% seen once. V lost 2 bases, J lost 4 bases, and 3 bases stayed unmatched. The V gene's germline CDR1 is DFQATT and CDR2 SNEGSKA (reference sequence). This CDR3 region has 14 residues. The sequence derives from a man over 45 who received an inactivated influenza vaccine. This specimen consisted of PBMCs from blood, obtained roughly 48 days after vaccination. The rearrangement joins TRBV20-1 to TRBJ1-5; 9 bases line up with TRBD1. CDR3 bases: TGCAGTGCTAGACGCGGGACAGGGAATCAGCCCCAGCATTTT. As protein: CSARRGTGNQPQHF.